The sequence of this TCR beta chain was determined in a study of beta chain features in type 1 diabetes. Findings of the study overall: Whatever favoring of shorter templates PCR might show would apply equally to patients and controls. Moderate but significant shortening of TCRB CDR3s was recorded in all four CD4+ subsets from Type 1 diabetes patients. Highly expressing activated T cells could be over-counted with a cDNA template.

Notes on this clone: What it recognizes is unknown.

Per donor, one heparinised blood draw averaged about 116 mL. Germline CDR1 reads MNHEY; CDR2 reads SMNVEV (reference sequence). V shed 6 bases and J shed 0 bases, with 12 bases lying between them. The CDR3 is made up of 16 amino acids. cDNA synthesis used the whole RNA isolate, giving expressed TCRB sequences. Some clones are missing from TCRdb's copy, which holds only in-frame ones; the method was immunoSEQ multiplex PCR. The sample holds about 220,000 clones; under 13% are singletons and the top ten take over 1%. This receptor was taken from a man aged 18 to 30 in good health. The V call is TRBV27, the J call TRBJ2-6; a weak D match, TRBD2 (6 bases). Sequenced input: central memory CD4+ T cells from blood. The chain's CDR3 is CASSRRGTSGANVLTF. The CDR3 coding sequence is TGTGCCAGCAGCCGGAGGGGAACCTCTGGGGCCAACGTCCTGACTTTC. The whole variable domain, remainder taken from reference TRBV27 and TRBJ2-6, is EAQVTQNPRYLITVTGKKLTVTCSQNMNHEYMSWYRQDPGLGLRQIYYSMNVEVTDKGDVPEGYKVSRKEKRNFPLILESPSPNQTSLYFCASSRRGTSGANVLTFGAGSRLTVL.